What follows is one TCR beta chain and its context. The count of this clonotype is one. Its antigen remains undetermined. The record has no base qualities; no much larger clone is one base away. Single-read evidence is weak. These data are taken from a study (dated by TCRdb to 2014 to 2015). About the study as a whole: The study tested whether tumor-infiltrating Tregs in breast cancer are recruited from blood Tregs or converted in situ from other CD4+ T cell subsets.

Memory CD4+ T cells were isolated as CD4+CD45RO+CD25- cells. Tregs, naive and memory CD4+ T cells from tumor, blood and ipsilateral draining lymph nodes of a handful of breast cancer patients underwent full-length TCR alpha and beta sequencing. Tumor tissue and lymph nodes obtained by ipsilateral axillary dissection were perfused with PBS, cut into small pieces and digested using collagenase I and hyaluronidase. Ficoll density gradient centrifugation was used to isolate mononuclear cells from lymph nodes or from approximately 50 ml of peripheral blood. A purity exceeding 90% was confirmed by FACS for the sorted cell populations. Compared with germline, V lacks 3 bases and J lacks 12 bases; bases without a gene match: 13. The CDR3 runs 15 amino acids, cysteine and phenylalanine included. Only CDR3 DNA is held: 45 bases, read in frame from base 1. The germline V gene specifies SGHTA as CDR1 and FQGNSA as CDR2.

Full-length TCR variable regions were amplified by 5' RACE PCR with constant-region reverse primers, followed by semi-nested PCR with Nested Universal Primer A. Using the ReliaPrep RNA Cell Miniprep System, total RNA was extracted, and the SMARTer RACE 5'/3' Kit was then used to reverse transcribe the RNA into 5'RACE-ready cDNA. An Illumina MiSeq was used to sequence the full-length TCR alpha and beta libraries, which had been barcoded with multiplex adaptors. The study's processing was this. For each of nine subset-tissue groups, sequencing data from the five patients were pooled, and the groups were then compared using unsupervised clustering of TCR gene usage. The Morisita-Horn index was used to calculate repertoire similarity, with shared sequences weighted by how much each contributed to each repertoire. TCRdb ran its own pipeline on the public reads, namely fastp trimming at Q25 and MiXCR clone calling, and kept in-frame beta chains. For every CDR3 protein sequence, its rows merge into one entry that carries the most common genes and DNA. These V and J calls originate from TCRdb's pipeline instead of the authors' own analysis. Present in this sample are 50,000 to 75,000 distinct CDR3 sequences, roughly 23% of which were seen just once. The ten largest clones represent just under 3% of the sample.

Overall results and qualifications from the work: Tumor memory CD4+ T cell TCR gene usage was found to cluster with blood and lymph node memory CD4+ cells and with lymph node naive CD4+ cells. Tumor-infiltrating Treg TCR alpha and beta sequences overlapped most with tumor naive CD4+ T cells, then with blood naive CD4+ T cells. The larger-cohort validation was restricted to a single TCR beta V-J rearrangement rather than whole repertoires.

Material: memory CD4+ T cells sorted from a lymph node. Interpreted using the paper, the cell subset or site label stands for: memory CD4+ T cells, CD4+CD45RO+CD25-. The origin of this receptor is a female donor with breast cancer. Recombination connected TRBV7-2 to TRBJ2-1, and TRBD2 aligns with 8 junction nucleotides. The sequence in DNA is TGTGCCAGCAGCTTTTATACGGGGGCGGGAGGTGGGCAGTTCTTC. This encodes CASSFYTGAGGGQFF.